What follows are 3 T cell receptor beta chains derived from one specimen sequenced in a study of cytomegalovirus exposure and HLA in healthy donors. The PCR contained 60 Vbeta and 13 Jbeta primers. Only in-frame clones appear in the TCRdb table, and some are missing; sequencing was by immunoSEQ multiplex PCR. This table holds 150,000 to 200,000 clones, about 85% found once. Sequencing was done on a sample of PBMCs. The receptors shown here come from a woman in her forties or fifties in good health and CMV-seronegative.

Written as DNA, the CDR3 is TGTGCCAGCAGTCTTCCGTCCGGGCGGGAGGGCCTCGAGCAGTACTTC. It codes for CASSLPSGREGLEQYF. The J gene is TRBJ2-7, the V gene TRBV6-6; 9 bases align to TRBD2. V was clipped by 5 bases and J by 6 bases; unmatched bases: 14. Germline V lookup: CDR1 MNHNY, CDR2 SVGAGI (reference sequence). The CDR3 totals 16 residues.

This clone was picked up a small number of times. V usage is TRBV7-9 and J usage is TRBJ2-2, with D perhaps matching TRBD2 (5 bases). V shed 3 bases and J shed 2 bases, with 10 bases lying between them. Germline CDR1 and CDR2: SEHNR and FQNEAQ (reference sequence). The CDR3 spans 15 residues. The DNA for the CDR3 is TGTGCCAGCAGCTTCCTACGGGGTAACACCGGGGAGCTGTTTTTT. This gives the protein CASSFLRGNTGELFF.

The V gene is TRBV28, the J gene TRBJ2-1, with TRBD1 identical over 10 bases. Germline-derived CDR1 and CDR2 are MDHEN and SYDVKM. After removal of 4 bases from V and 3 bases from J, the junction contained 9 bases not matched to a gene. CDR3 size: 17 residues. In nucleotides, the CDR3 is TGTGCCAGCAGTTCCTCCCGACAGGGGGCTAGCTACAATGAGCAGTTCTTC. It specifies CASSSSRQGASYNEQFF.